This T cell receptor beta chain originates from a study of CD8 T cells in ankylosing spondylitis. Study results and caveats: In synovial fluid and blood from reactive arthritis, some motif variants were previously reported. The study identified a TCR beta motif of fewer than 10 highly homologous variants that appeared characteristic of ankylosing spondylitis blood.

The length of the CDR3 is 12 residues. As to this clonotype: As yet, its antigen is unknown.

TCRdb reanalysed the 5' RACE reads using MiXCR and keeps one entry per CDR3 protein. The sample has hundreds of thousands of distinct CDR3 sequences, about 16% seen once; the top ten hold approximately 40%. The J gene is TRBJ2-3, the V gene TRBV21-1. TRBV21-1 is tagged as a pseudogene. The sample consisted of blood, either unsorted or a sorted T cell fraction (not recorded which). This clonotype was obtained from a male donor with ankylosing spondylitis. The CDR3: CASSKCPDTQYF. The DNA of the CDR3 is TGTGCCAGCAGCAAATGCCCAGATACGCAGTATTTT.